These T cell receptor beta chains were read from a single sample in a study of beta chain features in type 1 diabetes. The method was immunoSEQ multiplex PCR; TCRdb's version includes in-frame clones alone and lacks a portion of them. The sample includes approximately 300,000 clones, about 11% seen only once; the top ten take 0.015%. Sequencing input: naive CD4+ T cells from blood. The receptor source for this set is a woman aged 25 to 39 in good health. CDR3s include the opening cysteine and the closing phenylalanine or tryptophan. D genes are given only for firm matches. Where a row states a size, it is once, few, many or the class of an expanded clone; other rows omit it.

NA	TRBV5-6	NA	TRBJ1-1	CASSLSPGANTEAFF	TGTGCCAGCAGCTTGAGCCCAGGGGCGAACACTGAAGCTTTCTTT
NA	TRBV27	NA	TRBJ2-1	CASRIRSKSYNEQFF	TGTGCCAGCAGGATCCGGAGTAAATCCTACAATGAGCAGTTCTTC
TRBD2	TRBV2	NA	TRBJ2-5	CASRRTSAPETQYF	TGTGCCAGCAGACGAACTAGCGCCCCAGAGACCCAGTACTTC
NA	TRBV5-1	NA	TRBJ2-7	CASSLSQGGYEQYF	TGCGCCAGCAGCTTGAGCCAGGGCGGCTACGAGCAGTACTTC
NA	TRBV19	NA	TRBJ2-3	CASSIVPGDITDTQYF	TGTGCCAGTAGTATAGTTCCCGGGGATATCACAGATACGCAGTATTTT
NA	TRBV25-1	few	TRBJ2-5	CASSGGTQETQYF	TGTGCCAGCAGTGGGGGGACTCAAGAGACCCAGTACTTC
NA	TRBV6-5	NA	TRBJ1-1	CASRKPAGSGTEAFF	TGTGCCAGCCGAAAGCCCGCGGGGTCTGGCACTGAAGCTTTCTTT
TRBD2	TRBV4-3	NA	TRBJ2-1	CASSQGPGGSSYNEQFF	TGCGCCAGCAGCCAAGGGCCCGGCGGGAGTTCCTACAATGAGCAGTTCTTC
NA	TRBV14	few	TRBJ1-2	CASSPGWDYGYTF	TGTGCCAGCAGTCCAGGGTGGGACTATGGCTACACCTTC
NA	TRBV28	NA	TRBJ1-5	CASSSPLGSVGNQPQHF	TGTGCCAGCAGTTCTCCTCTGGGCAGTGTTGGCAATCAGCCCCAGCATTTT
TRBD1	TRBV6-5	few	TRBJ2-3	CASRGQLSTDTQYF	TGTGCCAGCAGGGGACAGCTTAGCACAGATACGCAGTATTTT
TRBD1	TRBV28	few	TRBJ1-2	CASSNGDRGYYGYTF	TGTGCCAGCAGTAACGGGGACAGGGGCTACTATGGCTACACCTTC
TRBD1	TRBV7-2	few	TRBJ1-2	CASSKGTGNFYGYTF	TGTGCCAGCAGCAAAGGGACAGGCAACTTCTATGGCTACACCTTC
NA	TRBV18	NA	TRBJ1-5	CASTADGWGNWQPQHF	TGTGCCAGCACCGCCGACGGGTGGGGCAACTGGCAGCCCCAGCATTTT
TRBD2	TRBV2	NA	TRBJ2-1	CASSEGLAGVGEQFF	TGTGCCAGCAGTGAAGGGTTAGCGGGAGTGGGTGAGCAGTTCTTC
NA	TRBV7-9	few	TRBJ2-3	CASGWASSQYF	TGTGCCAGCGGCTGGGCTAGCTCGCAGTATTTT
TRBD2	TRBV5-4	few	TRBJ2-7	CASSLISLAGVGSYEQYF	TGTGCCAGCAGCTTGATCTCACTAGCGGGAGTTGGGTCCTACGAGCAGTACTTC
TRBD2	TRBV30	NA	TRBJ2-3	CAGGAAGGQDTQYF	TGTGCCGGGGGGGCAGCGGGAGGGCAAGATACGCAGTATTTT
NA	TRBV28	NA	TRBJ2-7	CASSHSSGNSYEQYF	TGTGCCAGCAGTCATAGTAGCGGTAACTCCTACGAGCAGTACTTC
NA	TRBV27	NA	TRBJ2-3	CASSPRRTDTQYF	TGTGCCAGCAGCCCCAGGCGAACAGATACGCAGTATTTT
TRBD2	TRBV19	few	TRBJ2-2	CATEPTSGTGELFF	TGTGCCACCGAGCCGACTAGCGGGACCGGGGAGCTGTTTTTT
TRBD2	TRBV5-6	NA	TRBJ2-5	CASSSSPGLAVIGETQYF	TGTGCCAGCAGCTCATCGCCGGGACTAGCGGTCATTGGGGAGACCCAGTACTTC
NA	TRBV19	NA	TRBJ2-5	CASTGHGETQYF	TGTGCCAGCACAGGACACGGAGAGACCCAGTACTTC
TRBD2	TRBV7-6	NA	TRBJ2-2	CASSLETSGNTGELFF	TGTGCCAGCAGCTTAGAGACTAGCGGGAACACCGGGGAGCTGTTTTTT
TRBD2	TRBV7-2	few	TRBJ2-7	CASSLAGGPYEQYF	TGTGCCAGCAGCTTAGCGGGAGGGCCTTACGAGCAGTACTTC